Listed below are T cell receptor beta chains from one sample, sequenced in a study of beta chain features in type 1 diabetes. TCRdb's table, derived via immunoSEQ multiplex PCR, lists solely in-frame clones and lacks some. The sample includes 240,000 or so clones, roughly 22% of them seen just once. The specimen was naive CD4+ T cells from blood. The receptors come from a woman in her forties with type 1 diabetes. Each CDR3 is given with its conserved first and last residue. Each record gives: clone size, J gene, D gene, V gene, CDR3 protein, CDR3 DNA. A D gene is named only where the DNA matches it firmly. The listing skips clone size in some rows; elsewhere it reads once, few, many or a size class.

abundance: few; j_gene: TRBJ1-1; d_gene: TRBD1; v_gene: TRBV7-2; CDR3aa: CASSWDRPNTEAFF; CDR3nt: TGTGCCAGCAGCTGGGACAGGCCGAACACTGAAGCTTTCTTT
abundance: .; j_gene: TRBJ1-1; d_gene: .; v_gene: TRBV18; CDR3aa: CASSQTGVMNTEAFF; CDR3nt: TGTGCCAGCTCACAGACAGGAGTTATGAACACTGAAGCTTTCTTT
abundance: few; j_gene: TRBJ2-5; d_gene: TRBD2; v_gene: TRBV28; CDR3aa: CASSSPGLAGSGETQYF; CDR3nt: TGTGCCAGCAGTTCCCCGGGACTAGCGGGTTCTGGGGAGACCCAGTACTTC
abundance: .; j_gene: TRBJ1-4; d_gene: TRBD1; v_gene: TRBV7-9; CDR3aa: CASSSTGAGEKLFF; CDR3nt: TGTGCCAGCAGCTCGACAGGGGCCGGGGAAAAACTGTTTTTT
abundance: few; j_gene: TRBJ2-5; d_gene: .; v_gene: TRBV12-5; CDR3aa: CATTDREGTQYF; CDR3nt: TGTGCTACTACGGACAGGGAGGGGACCCAGTACTTC
abundance: once; j_gene: TRBJ1-4; d_gene: TRBD1; v_gene: TRBV6-5; CDR3aa: CASSQRDREKLFF; CDR3nt: TGTGCCAGCAGCCAACGGGACAGAGAAAAACTGTTTTTT
abundance: .; j_gene: TRBJ1-6; d_gene: TRBD1; v_gene: TRBV25-1; CDR3aa: CASRGTGGSYNSPLHF; CDR3nt: TGTGCCAGCAGAGGGACAGGGGGATCCTATAATTCACCCCTCCACTTT
abundance: .; j_gene: TRBJ1-5; d_gene: .; v_gene: TRBV7-2; CDR3aa: CASSLGLNSNQPQHF; CDR3nt: TGTGCCAGCAGCTTAGGGCTGAATAGCAATCAGCCCCAGCATTTT
abundance: few; j_gene: TRBJ2-6; d_gene: .; v_gene: TRBV25-1; CDR3aa: CASSESGLDSGANVLTF; CDR3nt: TGTGCCAGCAGTGAATCAGGCTTGGACTCTGGGGCCAACGTCCTGACTTTC
abundance: few; j_gene: TRBJ2-1; d_gene: TRBD1; v_gene: TRBV5-4; CDR3aa: CASSPGQGTYNEQFF; CDR3nt: TGTGCCAGCAGCCCCGGACAGGGGACCTACAATGAGCAGTTCTTC
abundance: few; j_gene: TRBJ1-2; d_gene: TRBD1; v_gene: TRBV7-3; CDR3aa: CASSPNPLQGGGYTF; CDR3nt: TGTGCCAGCAGCCCGAACCCTTTACAGGGGGGAGGCTACACCTTC